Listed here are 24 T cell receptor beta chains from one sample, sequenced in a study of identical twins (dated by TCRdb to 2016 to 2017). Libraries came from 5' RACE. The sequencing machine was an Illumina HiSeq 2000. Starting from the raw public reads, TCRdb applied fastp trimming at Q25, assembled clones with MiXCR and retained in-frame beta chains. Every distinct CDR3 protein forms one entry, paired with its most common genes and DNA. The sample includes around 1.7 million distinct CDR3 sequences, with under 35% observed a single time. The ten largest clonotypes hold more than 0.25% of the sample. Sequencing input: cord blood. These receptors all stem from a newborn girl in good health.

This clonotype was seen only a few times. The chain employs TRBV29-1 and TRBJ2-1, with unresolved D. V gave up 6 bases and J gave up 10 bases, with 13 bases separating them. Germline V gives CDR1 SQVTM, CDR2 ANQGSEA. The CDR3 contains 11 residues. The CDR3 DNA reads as TGCAGCGTCCCGAGCCCGGCGGAGCAGTTCTTC. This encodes CSVPSPAEQFF.

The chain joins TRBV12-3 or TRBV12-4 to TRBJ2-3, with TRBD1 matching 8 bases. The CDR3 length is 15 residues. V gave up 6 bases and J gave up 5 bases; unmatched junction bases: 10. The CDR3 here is CASSRGQVDGDTQYF. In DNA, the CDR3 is TGTGCCAGCAGCAGGGGACAGGTCGACGGAGATACGCAGTATTTT.

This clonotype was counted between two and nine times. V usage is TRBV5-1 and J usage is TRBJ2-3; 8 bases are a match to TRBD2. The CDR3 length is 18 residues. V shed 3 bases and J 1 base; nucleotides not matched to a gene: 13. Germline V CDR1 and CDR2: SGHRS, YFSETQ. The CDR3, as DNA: TGCGCCAGCAGCTCTTTTTACGGAAGCGGGAGAGGCACAGATACGCAGTATTTT. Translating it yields CASSSFYGSGRGTDTQYF.

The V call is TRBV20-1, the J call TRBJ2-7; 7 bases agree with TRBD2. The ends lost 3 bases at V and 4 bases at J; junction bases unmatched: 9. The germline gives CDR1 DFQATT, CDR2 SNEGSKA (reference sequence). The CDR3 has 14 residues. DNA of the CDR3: TGCAGTGCTAGGGGGCTTGCGGGAGAGTACGAGCAGTACTTC. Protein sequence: CSARGLAGEYEQYF.

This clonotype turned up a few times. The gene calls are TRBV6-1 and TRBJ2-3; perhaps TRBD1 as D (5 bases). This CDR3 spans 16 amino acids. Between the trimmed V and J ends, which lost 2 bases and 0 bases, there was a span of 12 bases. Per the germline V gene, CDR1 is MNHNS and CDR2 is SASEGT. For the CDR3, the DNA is TGTGCCAGCAGTGAACGAAAGGGGCCTAGCACAGATACGCAGTATTTT. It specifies CASSERKGPSTDTQYF.

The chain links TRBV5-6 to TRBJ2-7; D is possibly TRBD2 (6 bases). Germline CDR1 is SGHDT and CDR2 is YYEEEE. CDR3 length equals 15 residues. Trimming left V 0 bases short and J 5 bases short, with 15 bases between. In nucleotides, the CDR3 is TGTGCCAGCAGCTTGGAGGGAGGTGGCTTGGACGAGCAGTACTTC. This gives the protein CASSLEGGGLDEQYF.

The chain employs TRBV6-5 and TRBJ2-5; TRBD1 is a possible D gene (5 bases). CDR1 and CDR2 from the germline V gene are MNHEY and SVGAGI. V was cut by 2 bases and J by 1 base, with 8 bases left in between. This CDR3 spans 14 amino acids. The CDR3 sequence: CASSYGAAQETQYF. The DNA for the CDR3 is TGTGCCAGCAGTTACGGGGCCGCCCAAGAGACCCAGTACTTC.

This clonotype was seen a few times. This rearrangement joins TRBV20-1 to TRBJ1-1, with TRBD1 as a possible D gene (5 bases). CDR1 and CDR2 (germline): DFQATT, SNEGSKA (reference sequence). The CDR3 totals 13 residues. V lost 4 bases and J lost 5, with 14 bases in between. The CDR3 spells CSAITGRSTEAFF. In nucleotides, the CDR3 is TGCAGTGCTATTACAGGACGATCTACTGAAGCTTTCTTT.

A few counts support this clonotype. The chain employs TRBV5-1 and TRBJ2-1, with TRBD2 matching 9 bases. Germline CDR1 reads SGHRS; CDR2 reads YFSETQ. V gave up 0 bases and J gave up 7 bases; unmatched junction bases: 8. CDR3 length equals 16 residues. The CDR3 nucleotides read TGCGCCAGCAGCTTGGGGACTAGCGAGAGGGGGAATGAGCAGTTCTTC. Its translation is CASSLGTSERGNEQFF. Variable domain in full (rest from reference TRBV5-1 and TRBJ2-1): KAGVTQTPRYLIKTRGQQVTLSCSPISGHRSVSWYQQTPGQGLQFLFEYFSETQRNKGNFPGRFSGRQFSNSRSEMNVSTLELGDSALYLCASSLGTSERGNEQFFGPGTRLTVL.

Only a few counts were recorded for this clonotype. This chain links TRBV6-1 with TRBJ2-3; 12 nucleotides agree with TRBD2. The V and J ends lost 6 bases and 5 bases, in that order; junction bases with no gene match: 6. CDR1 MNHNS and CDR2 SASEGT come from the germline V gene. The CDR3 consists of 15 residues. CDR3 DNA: TGTGCCAGCAGAGCACTAGCGGGGGGCGAAGATACGCAGTATTTT. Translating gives CASRALAGGEDTQYF.

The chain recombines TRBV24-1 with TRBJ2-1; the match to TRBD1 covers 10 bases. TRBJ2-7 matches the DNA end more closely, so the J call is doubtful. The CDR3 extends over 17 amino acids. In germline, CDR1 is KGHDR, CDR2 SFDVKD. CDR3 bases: TGTGCCACCAGTGATTTGAGGGGGACAGGGGCCTACAATGAGCAGTACTTC. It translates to CATSDLRGTGAYNEQYF.

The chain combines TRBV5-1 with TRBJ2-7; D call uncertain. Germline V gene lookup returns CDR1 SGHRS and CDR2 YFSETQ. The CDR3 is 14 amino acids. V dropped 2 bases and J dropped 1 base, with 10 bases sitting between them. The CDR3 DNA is TGCGCCAGCAGCTTCCTACTCCCTTCCTACGAGCAGTACTTC. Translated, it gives CASSFLLPSYEQYF.

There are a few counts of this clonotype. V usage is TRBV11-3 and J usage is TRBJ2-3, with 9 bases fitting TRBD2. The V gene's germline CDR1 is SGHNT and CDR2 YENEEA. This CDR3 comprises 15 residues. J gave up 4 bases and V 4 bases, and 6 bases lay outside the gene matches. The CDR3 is CASSSYSGSADTQYF. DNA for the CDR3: TGTGCCAGCAGCTCCTATAGCGGGAGTGCAGATACGCAGTATTTT.

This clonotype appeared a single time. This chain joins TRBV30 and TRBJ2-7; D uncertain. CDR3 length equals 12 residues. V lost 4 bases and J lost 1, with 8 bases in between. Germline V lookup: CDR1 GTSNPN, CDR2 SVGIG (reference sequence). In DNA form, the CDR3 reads TGTGCCTGGACCGGCCTATCCTACGAGCAGTACTTC. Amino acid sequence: CAWTGLSYEQYF.

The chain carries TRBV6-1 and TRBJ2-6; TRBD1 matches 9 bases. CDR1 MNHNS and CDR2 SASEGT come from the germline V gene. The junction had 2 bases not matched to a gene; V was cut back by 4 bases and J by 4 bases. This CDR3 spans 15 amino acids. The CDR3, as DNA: TGTGCCAGCAGTGGGACAGGGGCGGGGGCCAACGTCCTGACTTTC. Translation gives CASSGTGAGANVLTF.

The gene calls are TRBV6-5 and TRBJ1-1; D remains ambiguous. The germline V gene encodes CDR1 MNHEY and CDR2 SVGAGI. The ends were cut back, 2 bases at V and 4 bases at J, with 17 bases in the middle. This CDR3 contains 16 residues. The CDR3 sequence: CASSYGVPRVGTEAFF. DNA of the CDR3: TGTGCCAGCAGTTACGGAGTCCCCCGGGTAGGCACTGAAGCTTTCTTT.

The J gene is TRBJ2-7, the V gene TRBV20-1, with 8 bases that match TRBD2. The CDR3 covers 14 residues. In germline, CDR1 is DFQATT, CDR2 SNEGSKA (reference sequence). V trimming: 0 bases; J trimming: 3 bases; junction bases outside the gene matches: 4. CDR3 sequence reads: CSARDSAGVYEQYF. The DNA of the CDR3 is TGCAGTGCTAGAGATTCAGCGGGAGTCTACGAGCAGTACTTC.

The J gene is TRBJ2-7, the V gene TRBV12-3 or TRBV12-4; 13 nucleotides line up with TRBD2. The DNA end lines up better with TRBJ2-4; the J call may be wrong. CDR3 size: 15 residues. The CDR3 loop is CASRAGLAGEYIQYF. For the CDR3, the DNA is TGTGCCAGCAGAGCAGGACTAGCGGGGGAATACATTCAGTACTTC.

For the CDR3, the DNA is TGTGCCAGCAGCTCCCGGCCGGTGGGTAATGGCTACACCTTC. Its protein product is CASSSRPVGNGYTF. The chain combines TRBV7-2 with TRBJ1-2, with unresolved D. Germline V gives CDR1 SGHTA, CDR2 FQGNSA. The CDR3 covers 14 residues. V shed 4 bases and J shed 6 bases, with 15 bases lying between them.

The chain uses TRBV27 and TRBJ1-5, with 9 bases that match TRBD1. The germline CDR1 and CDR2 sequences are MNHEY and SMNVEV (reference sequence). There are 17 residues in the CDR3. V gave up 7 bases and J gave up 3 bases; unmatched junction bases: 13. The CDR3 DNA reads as TGTGCCAGCAACCCCCATACCGGGACAGGGATCAATCAGCCCCAGCATTTT. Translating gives CASNPHTGTGINQPQHF.

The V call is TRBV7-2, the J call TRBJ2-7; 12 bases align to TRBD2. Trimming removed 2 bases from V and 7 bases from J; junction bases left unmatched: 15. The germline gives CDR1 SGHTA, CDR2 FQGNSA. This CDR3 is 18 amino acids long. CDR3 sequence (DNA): TGTGCCAGCAGCTTACGACTAGCGGGGGCCGGGGTAACGGGAGAGCAGTACTTC. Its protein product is CASSLRLAGAGVTGEQYF.

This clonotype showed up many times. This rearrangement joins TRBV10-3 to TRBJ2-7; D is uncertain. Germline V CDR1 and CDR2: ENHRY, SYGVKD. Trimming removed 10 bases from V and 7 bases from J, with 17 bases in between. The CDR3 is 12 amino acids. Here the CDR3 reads CATSLTLREQYF. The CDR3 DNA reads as TGTGCCACTTCTTTGACCCTTAGGGAGCAGTACTTC.

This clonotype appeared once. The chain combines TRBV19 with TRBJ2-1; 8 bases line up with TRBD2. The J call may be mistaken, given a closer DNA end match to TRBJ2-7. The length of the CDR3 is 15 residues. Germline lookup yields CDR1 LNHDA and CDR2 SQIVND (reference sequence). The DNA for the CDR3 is TGTGCCAGTAGTATTGGCCTAGCGGGCTACAATGAGCAGTACTTC. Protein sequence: CASSIGLAGYNEQYF.

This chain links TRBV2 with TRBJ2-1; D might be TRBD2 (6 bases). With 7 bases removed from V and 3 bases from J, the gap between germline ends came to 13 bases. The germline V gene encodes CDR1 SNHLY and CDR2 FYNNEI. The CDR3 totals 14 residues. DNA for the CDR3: TGTGCCAGCACGCGGGACCCTTACTACAATGAGCAGTTCTTC. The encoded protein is CASTRDPYYNEQFF.